These 14 T cell receptor beta chains originate from one sample sequenced in a study of CD8+ T cells in alopecia areata. It was from alopecia areata patients that lesional scalp punch biopsies and peripheral blood were collected. RNA was isolated and reverse transcribed to cDNA, the sequencing template. Generated by immunoSEQ multiplex PCR, the TCRdb table keeps only in-frame clones and is missing some. The table records roughly 6,900 clones, approximately 65% of them present only once. The source material was skin, sampled at week 0. The receptors stem from a human donor with alopecia areata.

A few counts support this clone. The chain combines TRBV15 with TRBJ2-5; D perhaps matches TRBD1 (6 bases). The germline V gene has CDR1 LNHNV and CDR2 YYDKDF (reference sequence). The CDR3 extends over 15 amino acids. V lost 6 bases and J lost 0, with 14 bases in between. The CDR3 DNA follows: TGTGCCACCAGAGGGCCAGGGGCGTACCAAGAGACCCAGTACTTC. It specifies CATRGPGAYQETQYF.

This chain joins TRBV19 and TRBJ2-6; 8 bases are a match to TRBD1. The V and J ends lost 6 bases and 0 bases, in that order; junction bases with no gene match: 4. This CDR3 spans 16 amino acids. Germline CDR1 and CDR2: LNHDA and SQIVND (reference sequence). CDR3 nucleotides: TGTGCCAGTAGCCGGGGACAGGCCTCTGGGGCCAACGTCCTGACTTTC. Translation: CASSRGQASGANVLTF.

The CDR3 DNA reads as TGTGCCAGCAGCTTAACTAGCGGGGAGACCCAGTACTTC. Translation: CASSLTSGETQYF. This chain connects TRBV7-3 to TRBJ2-5; 7 nucleotides line up with TRBD2. The length of the CDR3 is 13 residues. V lost 0 bases, J lost 5 bases, and 0 bases stayed unmatched. In germline, CDR1 is SGHTA, CDR2 FQGTGA.

The chain links TRBV11-2 to TRBJ2-3; D is undetermined. Trimming removed 0 bases at V and 0 bases at J, with 10 bases between. Germline V gene sequence: CDR1 SGHAT, CDR2 FQNNGV. The CDR3 has 16 residues. The CDR3 protein is CASSLEWPASTDTQYF. The CDR3 nucleotides read TGTGCCAGCAGCTTAGAGTGGCCAGCTAGCACAGATACGCAGTATTTT.

This sequence joins TRBV9 and TRBJ2-1; D possibly uses TRBD1 or TRBD2 (5 bases each). V lost 0 bases, J lost 6 bases, and 16 bases lay in between. The CDR3 totals 16 residues. The germline gives CDR1 SGDLS, CDR2 YYNGEE. In nucleotides, the CDR3 is TGTGCCAGCAGCGTAGACCCGGGGCCCTCACCCAATGAGCAGTTCTTC. Translated, it gives CASSVDPGPSPNEQFF.

Only a few counts were recorded for this clone. V usage is TRBV7-9 and J usage is TRBJ2-1, with 13 positions matching TRBD2. Germline loops: CDR1 SEHNR, CDR2 FQNEAQ (reference sequence). Trimming at V came to 1 base and at J to 13 bases, leaving 4 bases not matched to a gene. The CDR3 is 14 amino acids. The chain's CDR3 is CASSLVGLAGYQFF. CDR3 bases: TGTGCCAGCAGCTTAGTGGGACTAGCGGGGTACCAGTTCTTC.

V gene TRBV5-5 combines with J gene TRBJ2-1; 9 positions agree with TRBD1. J was trimmed by 5 bases and V by 4 bases; bases with no gene match: 7. The CDR3 sequence is 15 residues long. Germline-derived CDR1 and CDR2 are SGHKS and YYEKEE (reference sequence). The CDR3 DNA reads as TGTGCCAGCAGCCGTGACAGGGGGTCACACAATGAGCAGTTCTTC. Its translation: CASSRDRGSHNEQFF.

This clone was detected a few times. The V call is TRBV27, the J call TRBJ1-1; a weak D match, TRBD1 (5 bases). Per the germline V gene, CDR1 is MNHEY and CDR2 is SMNVEV (reference sequence). V was trimmed by 3 bases and J by 0 bases, leaving 17 bases between them. The CDR3 loop spans 17 amino acids. In DNA, the CDR3 is TGTGCCAGCAGTTTCCGTCGGGGGTCCCTCATGAACACTGAAGCTTTCTTT. Amino acid sequence: CASSFRRGSLMNTEAFF.

J is TRBJ1-5 and V is TRBV4-1; TRBD1 might be the D (6 bases). The CDR3 spans 15 residues. The V end was cut by 0 bases, the J end by 4 bases, with 10 bases between. The germline gives CDR1 MGHRA, CDR2 YSYEKL. The CDR3 DNA sequence: TGCGCCAGCAGCCAAGATGGGGGCTTAAATCAGCCCCAGCATTTT. This translates into CASSQDGGLNQPQHF.

Only a few counts were recorded for this clone. V and J are TRBV29-1 and TRBJ2-5; D possibly uses TRBD1 or TRBD2 (6 bases each). This CDR3 comprises 16 residues. V lost 0 bases, J lost 3 bases, and 17 bases lay in between. Germline V lookup: CDR1 SQVTM, CDR2 ANQGSEA. CDR3 sequence reads: CSVEDRGRDSKETQYF. DNA for the CDR3: TGCAGCGTTGAAGACCGGGGGCGGGATTCCAAAGAGACCCAGTACTTC.

The V and J genes are TRBV6-6 and TRBJ2-7; the D is unclear. This CDR3 comprises 12 residues. Germline V gene sequence: CDR1 MNHNY, CDR2 SVGAGI (reference sequence). Trimming stripped 6 bases from V and 2 bases from J, with 8 bases between. Here the CDR3 reads CASSQLPYEQYF. The CDR3 nucleotides are TGTGCCAGCAGCCAACTTCCCTACGAGCAGTACTTC.

This CDR3 is CASSLEASGGGPQETQYF. Written as DNA, the CDR3 is TGCGCCAGCAGCTTGGAGGCGTCGGGCGGGGGCCCCCAAGAGACCCAGTACTTC. This rearrangement joins TRBV5-1 to TRBJ2-5; a weak D match, TRBD2 (7 bases). This CDR3 is 18 amino acids long. Trimming pared 0 bases from V and 1 base from J, leaving 19 bases between. The germline CDR1 and CDR2 sequences are SGHRS and YFSETQ. The whole variable domain, remainder taken from reference TRBV5-1 and TRBJ2-5, is KAGVTQTPRYLIKTRGQQVTLSCSPISGHRSVSWYQQTPGQGLQFLFEYFSETQRNKGNFPGRFSGRQFSNSRSEMNVSTLELGDSALYLCASSLEASGGGPQETQYFGPGTRLLVL.

The rearrangement uses TRBV27 and TRBJ1-2; possibly TRBD1 for D (5 bases). Deletions cut 9 bases from V and 2 bases from J, with 16 bases between. The CDR3 spans 14 residues. The germline CDR1 and CDR2 sequences are MNHEY and SMNVEV (reference sequence). The CDR3, as DNA: TGTGCCAGGGATCTTCGGGGGTCCAACTATGGCTACACCTTC. It yields the protein CARDLRGSNYGYTF.

The chain has TRBV11-1 and TRBJ2-3; the match to TRBD2 covers 10 bases. The germline gives CDR1 SGHAT, CDR2 FQDESV (reference sequence). This CDR3 region has 15 residues. The junction had 6 bases not matched to a gene; V was cut back by 4 bases and J by 5 bases. CDR3 nucleotides: TGTGCCAGCAGCTCCCGAGCGGGGGGGCAAGATACGCAGTATTTT. Translating it yields CASSSRAGGQDTQYF. The variable domain in full, with the rest retrieved from reference TRBV11-1 and TRBJ2-3, is EAEVAQSPRYKITEKSQAVAFWCDPISGHATLYWYRQILGQGPELLVQFQDESVVDDSQLPKDRFSAERLKGVDSTLKIQPAELGDSAMYLCASSSRAGGQDTQYFGPGTRLTVL.